The next 25 T cell receptor beta chains were all read from a single sample in a study of cytomegalovirus exposure and HLA in healthy donors. PCR used 60 Vbeta primers and 13 Jbeta primers. Profiled with immunoSEQ multiplex PCR; TCRdb holds only in-frame clones, not every one. The sample has approximately 91,000 clones, around 60% seen once. The sample consisted of PBMCs. Receptors were obtained from a human donor in good health.

The chain recombines TRBV7-2 with TRBJ1-1, with 7 bases fitting TRBD1. V dropped 5 bases and J dropped 1; count of bases not matched to a gene: 7. The CDR3 has 15 amino acids. Germline values: CDR1 SGHTA, CDR2 FQGNSA. CDR3 coding DNA: TGTGCCAGCAGCCCCCCGGGACAGAGGAACACTGAAGCTTTCTTT. Translation: CASSPPGQRNTEAFF. Full variable domain (outside the CDR3, taken from reference TRBV7-2 and TRBJ1-1): GAGVSQSPSNKVTEKGKDVELRCDPISGHTALYWYRQSLGQGLEFLIYFQGNSAPDKSGLPSDRFSAERTGGSVSTLTIQRTQQEDSAVYLCASSPPGQRNTEAFFGQGTRLTVV.

This clone showed up just a few times. The chain employs TRBV19 and TRBJ1-4; TRBD1 agrees at 7 bases. V shed 9 bases, J shed 6 bases, and the junction held 10 bases outside the gene matches. This CDR3 has 14 amino acids. Germline V lookup: CDR1 LNHDA, CDR2 SQIVND (reference sequence). CDR3 DNA sequence: TGTGCCAGCCTCGGGACAGATAGGGATGAAAAACTGTTTTTT. As protein: CASLGTDRDEKLFF.

The CDR3: CAWNLEGQPAEKLFF. The CDR3 DNA reads TGTGCCTGGAATTTGGAGGGACAGCCCGCTGAAAAACTGTTTTTT. The chain uses TRBV30 and TRBJ1-4, with 7 bases matching TRBD1. Trimming at V came to 4 bases and at J to 7 bases, leaving 12 bases not matched to a gene. Germline CDR1 GTSNPN, CDR2 SVGIG (reference sequence). CDR3 length: 15 amino acids.

This clone occurred a few times. The chain links TRBV6-1 to TRBJ2-7; the D is unclear. The CDR3 sequence is 11 residues long. V lost 5 bases, J lost 5 bases, and 7 bases lay in between. From germline, CDR1 is MNHNS and CDR2 SASEGT. The CDR3 DNA reads as TGTGCCAGCAGTTCCTACGACGAGCAGTACTTC. This encodes CASSSYDEQYF.

The genes are TRBV9 and TRBJ2-1, with 9 bases that match TRBD2. Germline V CDR1 and CDR2: SGDLS, YYNGEE. The CDR3 is 15 amino acids. J gave up 7 bases and V 0 bases, and 5 bases lay outside the gene matches. The CDR3 DNA is TGTGCCAGCAGCGTAGCGACTAGCGGCGTTAATGAGCAGTTCTTC. It specifies CASSVATSGVNEQFF. The full variable domain, with the rest looked up from reference TRBV9 and TRBJ2-1, is DSGVTQTPKHLITATGQRVTLRCSPRSGDLSVYWYQQSLDQGLQFLIQYYNGEERAKGNILERFSAQQFPDLHSELNLSSLELGDSALYFCASSVATSGVNEQFFGPGTRLTVL.

The chain links TRBV10-3 to TRBJ2-1; TRBD1 might be the D (5 bases). V gave up 2 bases and J gave up 5 bases, with 13 bases separating them. Germline V lookup: CDR1 ENHRY, CDR2 SYGVKD. This CDR3 region has 15 residues. The CDR3 DNA reads TGTGCCATCAGTGAGCAGGGCTACACTCACAATGAGCAGTTCTTC. Translated, it gives CAISEQGYTHNEQFF.

This chain uses TRBV19 with TRBJ2-5, with TRBD1 matching over 7 bases. V lost 4 bases to trimming and J lost 6 bases; unmatched junction nucleotides: 8. From germline, CDR1 is LNHDA and CDR2 SQIVND (reference sequence). The CDR3 extends over 14 amino acids. The DNA of the CDR3 is TGTGCCAGTAGTACCCGACAGGGCGGTAAGACCCAGTACTTC. The encoded protein is CASSTRQGGKTQYF.

Details on this clone: One end of the junction fails to match germline, which may point to a read error. DNA for the CDR3: TGTGCCAGAAGACAGGGTGGTGGCTACGCCTTC. It is translated as CARRQGGGYAF. This chain uses TRBV6-5 with TRBJ1-2; 7 bases match TRBD1. Per germline, CDR1 MNHEY and CDR2 SVGAGI. The CDR3 loop spans 11 amino acids.

The rearrangement uses TRBV7-7 and TRBJ1-1; D is perhaps TRBD1 (5 bases). The CDR3 has 13 residues. The germline gives CDR1 SSHAT, CDR2 FNYEAQ (reference sequence). Written as DNA, the CDR3 is TGTGCTAGTGCTCAGGGCTTGAACACTGAAGCTTTCTTT. Its translation: CASAQGLNTEAFF.

V and J are TRBV9 and TRBJ1-4; no clear D gene. The length of the CDR3 is 15 residues. The germline gives CDR1 SGDLS, CDR2 YYNGEE. V lost 0 bases and J 4 bases, leaving 10 bases between the germline ends. This chain's CDR3 is CASSVANRYNEKLFF. The CDR3 DNA reads TGTGCCAGCAGCGTAGCAAACAGATATAATGAAAAACTGTTTTTT. The full variable domain, in which reference TRBV9 and TRBJ1-4 provide the parts outside the CDR3, is DSGVTQTPKHLITATGQRVTLRCSPRSGDLSVYWYQQSLDQGLQFLIQYYNGEERAKGNILERFSAQQFPDLHSELNLSSLELGDSALYFCASSVANRYNEKLFFGSGTQLSVL.

This clone was picked up a small number of times. J is TRBJ1-1 and V is TRBV5-6; tentative D call: TRBD1 (5 bases). The CDR3 totals 13 residues. The germline V gene encodes CDR1 SGHDT and CDR2 YYEEEE. Trimming stripped 4 bases from V and 6 bases from J, with 13 bases between. The CDR3 sequence is CASSLGGGPEAFF. For the CDR3, the DNA is TGTGCCAGCAGCCTTGGGGGAGGGCCTGAAGCTTTCTTT.

V and J are TRBV13 and TRBJ2-3; no firm D call. Trimming pared 6 bases from V and 2 bases from J, leaving 9 bases between. This CDR3 has 13 amino acids. Germline CDR1 and CDR2: PRHDT and FYEKMQ (reference sequence). CDR3 in DNA: TGTGCCAGCAGGGCCCCGAACACAGATACGCAGTATTTT. Amino acids: CASRAPNTDTQYF.

This CDR3 is CASSSRASGGAADTQYF. CDR3 DNA: TGTGCCAGCAGCTCTAGGGCTAGCGGGGGGGCCGCAGATACGCAGTATTTT. V gene TRBV7-2 combines with J gene TRBJ2-3; TRBD2 matches at 12 bases. There are 17 residues in the CDR3. V shed 4 bases and J 4 bases; nucleotides not matched to a gene: 9. The germline V gene encodes CDR1 SGHTA and CDR2 FQGNSA.

V is TRBV4-3 and J is TRBJ2-1; 7 bases are a match to TRBD2. The CDR3 length is 17 residues. Germline lookup yields CDR1 LGHNA and CDR2 YSLEER. V was pared by 0 bases and J by 7 bases, with 12 bases of the junction left unmatched. For the CDR3, the DNA is TGCGCCAGCAGCCAAGATCTGGCCAGCGGGGTAGAAAATGAGCAGTTCTTC. Translated: CASSQDLASGVENEQFF.

Remarks on this clone: This sample includes further DNA sequences coding for the same CDR3. V usage is TRBV29-1 and J usage is TRBJ1-2; 8 bases are shared with TRBD1. Trimming cost V 5 bases and J 8 bases; bases outside gene matches: 10. This CDR3 region has 13 residues. Germline values: CDR1 SQVTM, CDR2 ANQGSEA. The CDR3 nucleotides are TGCAGCGTTACCCGGCAGGGGGCAGGAGGCTACACCTTC. Translated: CSVTRQGAGGYTF.

This chain links TRBV2 with TRBJ1-6; tentative D call: TRBD1 (6 bases). Germline CDR1 SNHLY, CDR2 FYNNEI. The CDR3 length is 13 residues. V was trimmed by 4 bases and J by 10 bases, leaving 11 bases between them. This CDR3 is CASSVGAQSPLHF. CDR3 nucleotides: TGTGCCAGCAGTGTGGGGGCGCAGTCACCCCTCCACTTT.

The chain has TRBV4-3 and TRBJ1-5; TRBD1 is a possible D gene (6 bases). In germline, CDR1 is LGHNA, CDR2 YSLEER. Trimming took 0 bases from V and 4 from J, leaving 13 bases between them. The CDR3 consists of 16 residues. The CDR3 loop is CASSQDLGGSNQPQHF. The DNA for the CDR3 is TGCGCCAGCAGCCAAGATCTAGGGGGTTCTAATCAGCCCCAGCATTTT.

This chain joins TRBV5-6 and TRBJ1-1, with TRBD1 identical over 7 bases. J lost 4 bases, V lost 4 bases, and 4 bases had no gene match. This CDR3 comprises 13 residues. CDR1 and CDR2 (germline): SGHDT, YYEEEE. The CDR3 sequence is CASSLRQGTEAFF. The CDR3 DNA sequence: TGTGCCAGCAGCCTTAGACAGGGCACTGAAGCTTTCTTT.

This clone was seen a single time. The chain joins TRBV4-1 to TRBJ1-1; D is uncertain. The V end lost 1 base, the J end lost 1 base, and 4 bases lay between the germline ends. The CDR3 has 13 amino acids. The germline CDR1 and CDR2 sequences are MGHRA and YSYEKL. Written as DNA, the CDR3 is TGCGCCAGCAGCCAAGCGGGGAACACTGAAGCTTTCTTT. Protein: CASSQAGNTEAFF.

The chain joins TRBV15 to TRBJ1-6, with D perhaps TRBD1 (6 bases). The V gene lost 1 base and the J gene lost 7 bases, with 8 bases spanning the gap. The CDR3 runs to 14 residues. CDR1 is LNHNV and CDR2 is YYDKDF in the germline V gene (reference sequence). The CDR3 DNA sequence: TGTGCCACCAGCAGAGTCACAGGGAATTCACCCCTCCACTTT. Amino acid sequence: CATSRVTGNSPLHF. The entire variable domain, with the rest obtained from reference TRBV15 and TRBJ1-6, is as follows: DAMVIQNPRYQVTQFGKPVTLSCSQTLNHNVMYWYQQKSSQAPKLLFHYYDKDFNNEADTPDNFQSRRPNTSFCFLDIRSPGLGDTAMYLCATSRVTGNSPLHFGNGTRLTVT.

The chain combines TRBV19 with TRBJ2-3; 7 bases are a match to TRBD2. Trimming at V came to 2 bases and at J to 4 bases, leaving 0 bases not matched to a gene. The CDR3 is 13 amino acids. Per germline, CDR1 LNHDA and CDR2 SQIVND (reference sequence). CDR3 in amino acids: CASSIREADTQYF. CDR3 bases: TGTGCCAGTAGTATACGGGAGGCAGATACGCAGTATTTT.

The V gene is TRBV18, the J gene TRBJ1-3; TRBD1 is a possible D gene (6 bases). Germline V gene lookup returns CDR1 KGHSH and CDR2 LQKENI. The CDR3 has 17 residues. Trimming took 1 base from V and 4 from J, leaving 17 bases between them. The CDR3 sequence: CASSPQGGTRSGNTIYF. DNA of the CDR3: TGTGCCAGCTCACCACAAGGGGGAACGCGGTCAGGAAACACCATATATTTT.

The chain carries TRBV19 and TRBJ1-2; the D gene is possibly TRBD1 (6 bases). CDR1 and CDR2 from the germline V gene are LNHDA and SQIVND (reference sequence). Trimming pared 3 bases from V and 9 bases from J, leaving 29 bases between. The CDR3 has 18 residues. CDR3 coding DNA: TGTGCCAGTAGTATCCCCACACCGACAGGCCCTAACATCCCCAGCTACACCTTC. It translates to CASSIPTPTGPNIPSYTF.

This clone has just a few counts. V gene TRBV10-3 combines with J gene TRBJ1-4; D uncertain. The CDR3 sequence is 14 residues long. The germline V gene has CDR1 ENHRY and CDR2 SYGVKD. Trimming cost V 6 bases and J 2 bases, with 10 bases left between them. The CDR3 region has the DNA TGTGCCATCAGGTCGGGGTCGACTAATGAAAAACTGTTTTTT. The encoded protein is CAIRSGSTNEKLFF.

The table lists this clone with a count of one. The chain uses TRBV30 and TRBJ2-3; maybe TRBD2 (6 bases). Trimming left V 3 bases short and J 3 bases short, with 13 bases between. The germline V gene has CDR1 GTSNPN and CDR2 SVGIG (reference sequence). The CDR3 sequence is 14 residues long. The chain's CDR3 is CAWRVSGRTDTQYF. The CDR3 DNA sequence: TGTGCCTGGAGAGTTAGCGGACGGACAGATACGCAGTATTTT.